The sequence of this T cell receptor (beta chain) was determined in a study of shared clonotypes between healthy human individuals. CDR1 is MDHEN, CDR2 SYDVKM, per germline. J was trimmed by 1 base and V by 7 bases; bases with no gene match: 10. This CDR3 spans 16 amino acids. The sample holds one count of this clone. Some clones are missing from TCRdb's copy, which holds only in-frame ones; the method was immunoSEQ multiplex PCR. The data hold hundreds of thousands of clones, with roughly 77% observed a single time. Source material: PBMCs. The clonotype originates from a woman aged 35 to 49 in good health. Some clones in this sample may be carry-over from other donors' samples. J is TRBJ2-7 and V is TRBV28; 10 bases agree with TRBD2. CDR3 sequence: CASTLWPAGGSYEQYF. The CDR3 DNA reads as TGTGCCAGCACCCTCTGGCCAGCGGGAGGGTCCTACGAGCAGTACTTC.